Each of the 28 T cell receptor beta chains below was sequenced from the same sample in a study of blood T cells in healthy people across ages. Then a second PCR, running roughly 7 to 11 cycles, was carried out with a sample-barcoded 5' primer and a J-beta primer mix. TCRdb independently ran MiXCR on the 5' RACE reads; one entry per CDR3 protein. The sample holds about 570,000 distinct CDR3 sequences, 25% to 30% seen once. Sequenced: blood. The receptors shown here come from a woman aged 70-85 years in good health.

This clonotype was seen repeatedly, ten times or more. This chain connects TRBV3-1 to TRBJ2-7; no definite D call. The CDR3 runs 12 residues. Trimming shortened V by 2 bases and J by 6 bases, and 8 bases separated the two germline ends. From germline, CDR1 is LGHDT and CDR2 YNNKEL (reference sequence). This CDR3 is CASSQLKSEQYF. The CDR3 DNA is TGTGCCAGCAGCCAATTAAAAAGCGAGCAGTACTTC.

The chain joins TRBV20-1 to TRBJ2-7; D gene ambiguous. V shed 7 bases and J shed 0 bases, with 16 bases lying between them. Germline CDR1 and CDR2: DFQATT and SNEGSKA (reference sequence). The CDR3 covers 14 residues. This CDR3 is CSGRPQVSSYEQYF. Here the CDR3 DNA reads TGCAGTGGACGACCTCAGGTCTCCTCCTACGAGCAGTACTTC.

The V and J genes are TRBV12-5 and TRBJ2-5; a weak D match, TRBD2 (6 bases). The end of the DNA fits TRBJ2-7 better, so the J call may be wrong. Germline V gene lookup returns CDR1 LGHNT and CDR2 FRNRAP. This CDR3 is 15 amino acids long. The CDR3 sequence: CASGLVRGLLYEQYF. The CDR3 bases are TGTGCTAGTGGTTTGGTAAGGGGACTTCTCTACGAGCAGTACTTC.

The chain joins TRBV10-3 to TRBJ1-2; 7 bases fit TRBD1. The V and J ends lost 5 bases and 5 bases, in that order; junction bases with no gene match: 5. This CDR3 is built from 13 residues. Germline lookup yields CDR1 ENHRY and CDR2 SYGVKD. In DNA form, the CDR3 reads TGTGCCATCAGTTTTGGACAGGAGTATGGCTACACCTTC. Its protein product is CAISFGQEYGYTF.

V usage is TRBV7-2 and J usage is TRBJ1-3; a possible D gene is TRBD1 (5 bases). The CDR3 has 15 amino acids. CDR1 is SGHTA, CDR2 FQGNSA, per germline. Trimming cost V 5 bases and J 0 bases, with 11 bases left between them. This CDR3 is CASSHTGGSGNTIYF. Here the CDR3 DNA reads TGTGCCAGCAGCCACACAGGTGGCTCTGGAAACACCATATATTTT.

This rearrangement joins TRBV6-2 or TRBV6-3 to TRBJ1-2; maybe TRBD1 (6 bases). Germline V CDR1 and CDR2: MNHEY, SVGEGT. Trimming removed 2 bases from V and 8 bases from J, with 21 bases in between. CDR3 size: 16 residues. DNA for the CDR3: TGTGCCAGCAGTTACCCCGATAACAGGGATATAGGAGGCTACACCTTC. It translates to CASSYPDNRDIGGYTF.

The V gene is TRBV5-1, the J gene TRBJ1-1; D possibly corresponds to TRBD1 (6 bases). Germline-derived CDR1 and CDR2 are SGHRS and YFSETQ. The CDR3 is 13 amino acids. The V end lost 4 bases, the J end lost 5 bases, and 12 bases lay between the germline ends. The CDR3 loop is CASSPGGPTEAFF. The CDR3 DNA follows: TGCGCCAGCAGCCCGGGGGGGCCTACTGAAGCTTTCTTT.

The J gene is TRBJ2-1, the V gene TRBV20-1, with 10 bases that match TRBD1. This CDR3 region has 16 residues. Germline trimming cut 6 bases from V and 2 bases from J; bases unmatched to any gene: 10. The germline gives CDR1 DFQATT, CDR2 SNEGSKA (reference sequence). DNA for the CDR3: TGCAGTGCCCCATGGGGGGGACAGGGGACCTACAATGAGCAGTTCTTC. It translates to CSAPWGGQGTYNEQFF.

This clonotype was observed a few times. The chain joins TRBV12-3 or TRBV12-4 to TRBJ2-2, with D tentatively TRBD2 (5 bases). V dropped 7 bases and J dropped 2 bases, with 11 bases sitting between them. CDR3 length: 14 amino acids. The CDR3 region is CASISGINTGELFF. CDR3 nucleotides: TGTGCCAGCATTTCGGGGATAAACACCGGGGAGCTGTTTTTT.

This clonotype was detected a few times. V usage is TRBV11-1 and J usage is TRBJ2-5; no firm D call. The V and J ends lost 6 bases and 1 base respectively, with 15 bases between them. The CDR3 extends over 15 amino acids. Germline CDR1 SGHAT, CDR2 FQDESV (reference sequence). In nucleotides, the CDR3 is TGTGCCAGCAGTAGGACGGGCGTGGGCCAAGAGACCCAGTACTTC. It yields the protein CASSRTGVGQETQYF.

V and J are TRBV9 and TRBJ2-1; 10 positions match TRBD1. The DNA end is more similar to TRBJ2-7, so the J call may be wrong. CDR3 length: 14 amino acids. Looked up from germline, CDR1 is SGDLS and CDR2 is YYNGEE. The CDR3 DNA is TGTGCCAGCAGCGATGGGACAGGGGCCTACGAGCAGTACTTC. Translating gives CASSDGTGAYEQYF.

The table lists this clonotype with a few counts. The chain carries TRBV2 and TRBJ1-5; no definite D call. Trimming shortened V by 5 bases and J by 1 base, and 6 bases separated the two germline ends. This CDR3 comprises 13 residues. The germline CDR1 and CDR2 sequences are SNHLY and FYNNEI. This CDR3 reads CASSTESNQPQHF. CDR3 bases: TGTGCCAGCAGTACCGAAAGCAATCAGCCCCAGCATTTT.

This rearrangement joins TRBV29-1 to TRBJ1-1; TRBD1 matches 10 bases. Per germline, CDR1 SQVTM and CDR2 ANQGSEA. V trimming: 5 bases; J trimming: 5 bases; junction bases outside the gene matches: 5. The length of the CDR3 is 13 residues. This CDR3 reads CSVTTGGLTEAFF. The CDR3, as DNA: TGCAGCGTTACGACAGGGGGCTTAACTGAAGCTTTCTTT.

CDR3 nucleotide sequence: TGTGCCAGTGCAAGACAGGGGGGCCAAGAGACCCAGTACTTC. As protein: CASARQGGQETQYF. This chain connects TRBV19 to TRBJ2-5, with 9 bases aligning to TRBD1. CDR1 is LNHDA, CDR2 SQIVND, per germline (reference sequence). Trimming took 8 bases from V and 1 from J; bases not matched to a gene: 5. The CDR3 runs to 14 residues.

The chain couples TRBV19 to TRBJ1-2, with a possible D match to TRBD1 (5 bases). The CDR3 length is 10 residues. Germline V lookup: CDR1 LNHDA, CDR2 SQIVND (reference sequence). Deletions cut 10 bases from V and 7 bases from J, with 10 bases between. The CDR3 reads CATYGGGYTF. The CDR3 nucleotides read TGTGCCACCTATGGGGGTGGCTACACCTTC. Full variable domain (remainder filled in from reference TRBV19 and TRBJ1-2): DGGITQSPKYLFRKEGQNVTLSCEQNLNHDAMYWYRQDPGQGLRLIYYSQIVNDFQKGDIAEGYSVSREKKESFPLTVTSAQKNPTAFYLCATYGGGYTFGSGTRLTVV.

There are a few counts of this clonotype. The rearrangement joins TRBV3-1 to TRBJ2-1, with D unresolved. The CDR3 has 13 amino acids. Germline lookup yields CDR1 LGHDT and CDR2 YNNKEL (reference sequence). V was shortened by 4 bases and J by 6 bases, with 10 bases between the two germline ends. The CDR3 loop is CASSLLDRNEQFF. Here the CDR3 DNA reads TGTGCCAGCAGCCTCCTGGACCGCAATGAGCAGTTCTTC.

The V and J genes are TRBV9 and TRBJ2-2, with 8 bases identical to TRBD1. The germline gives CDR1 SGDLS, CDR2 YYNGEE. Losses at the gene ends were 4 bases for V and 2 bases for J; bases not matched to a gene: 10. The CDR3 runs to 17 residues. The CDR3 reads CASSPRGDRLNTGELFF. CDR3 nucleotides: TGTGCCAGCAGCCCGAGGGGGGACAGGCTAAACACCGGGGAGCTGTTTTTT.

The rearrangement uses TRBV6-5 and TRBJ2-4; 8 positions agree with TRBD1. The CDR3 is 14 amino acids. Germline loops: CDR1 MNHEY, CDR2 SVGAGI. Unmatched junction bases numbered 2, after V lost 2 bases and J lost 5 bases. CDR3 in amino acids: CASSYNRGENIQYF. CDR3 nucleotide sequence: TGTGCCAGCAGTTACAACAGGGGGGAAAACATTCAGTACTTC.

V gene TRBV2 combines with J gene TRBJ2-1; 10 nucleotides match TRBD1. The CDR3 is 13 residues long. Germline trimming cut 5 bases from V and 6 bases from J; bases unmatched to any gene: 1. Germline CDR1 reads SNHLY; CDR2 reads FYNNEI. The CDR3 DNA reads as TGTGCCAGCAGTCGGACAGGGGGCAATGAGCAGTTCTTC. Protein sequence: CASSRTGGNEQFF.

V and J are TRBV12-3 or TRBV12-4 and TRBJ1-3; D is unresolved. The V end was cut by 7 bases, the J end by 0 bases, with 16 bases between. CDR3 length equals 16 residues. This CDR3 reads CASIPNTLSSGNTIYF. CDR3 nucleotides: TGTGCCAGCATCCCGAACACTCTGAGCTCTGGAAACACCATATATTTT.

The gene calls are TRBV12-3 or TRBV12-4 and TRBJ2-5; TRBD1 matches 7 bases. TRBJ2-1 matches the DNA end more closely, so the J call is doubtful. This CDR3 is built from 14 residues. CDR3 in DNA: TGTGCCAGCAGTTTTCCGGGACAGTACAATGAGCAGTTCTTC. It codes for CASSFPGQYNEQFF.

The chain recombines TRBV5-5 with TRBJ2-3; 7 positions match TRBD1. This CDR3 has 12 amino acids. The germline gives CDR1 SGHKS, CDR2 YYEKEE (reference sequence). V lost 3 bases and J lost 7; bases outside the gene matches: 2. The CDR3: CASSSTGNTQYF. The CDR3, as DNA: TGTGCCAGCAGCTCGACAGGGAATACGCAGTATTTT.

This clonotype was seen many times. The chain uses TRBV9 and TRBJ2-1, with TRBD2 matching 7 bases. After removal of 2 bases from V and 1 base from J, the junction contained 3 bases not matched to a gene. This CDR3 is 15 amino acids long. Germline V gene lookup returns CDR1 SGDLS and CDR2 YYNGEE. The CDR3 nucleotides read TGTGCCAGCAGCGTGGGGGGGGGATCCTACAATGAGCAGTTCTTC. Translating it yields CASSVGGGSYNEQFF.

The CDR3 loop is CSGAQGRGNQPQHF. CDR3 bases: TGCAGTGGCGCTCAGGGAAGGGGCAATCAGCCCCAGCATTTT. The V call is TRBV20-1, the J call TRBJ1-5; perhaps TRBD1 as D (5 bases). CDR3 size: 14 residues. The germline gives CDR1 DFQATT, CDR2 SNEGSKA (reference sequence). V gave up 7 bases and J gave up 2 bases, with 15 bases separating them.

The V and J genes are TRBV19 and TRBJ1-5; D perhaps matches TRBD1 (5 bases). Germline CDR1 LNHDA, CDR2 SQIVND (reference sequence). Trimming left V 7 bases short and J 3 bases short, with 16 bases between. The CDR3 consists of 15 residues. In DNA, the CDR3 is TGTGCCAGTACTCCGGCTGGACATTACAATCAGCCCCAGCATTTT. Its translation: CASTPAGHYNQPQHF.

The V and J genes are TRBV30 and TRBJ1-4; D is possibly TRBD1 (5 bases). Germline CDR1 GTSNPN, CDR2 SVGIG (reference sequence). V was shortened by 5 bases and J by 8 bases, with 15 bases between the two germline ends. This CDR3 contains 13 residues. The CDR3 spells CAWGTVPGEKLFF. CDR3 bases: TGTGCCTGGGGGACTGTACCGGGGGAAAAACTGTTTTTT.

This clonotype has more than one count but fewer than ten. The V and J genes are TRBV4-1 and TRBJ1-2; possible D gene TRBD1, 6 bases. Between the trimmed V and J ends, which lost 1 base and 4 bases, there was a span of 13 bases. There are 15 residues in the CDR3. The germline V gene encodes CDR1 MGHRA and CDR2 YSYEKL. The CDR3 DNA reads TGCGCCAGCAGCCAAGGGGGGCAGTCCTTCTATGGCTACACCTTC. This encodes CASSQGGQSFYGYTF.

This clonotype came up a few times. V is TRBV11-2 and J is TRBJ2-2; D is possibly TRBD1 or TRBD2 (5 bases each). The CDR3 is 15 residues long. Deletions cut 2 bases from V and 1 base from J, with 8 bases between. Germline CDR1 SGHAT, CDR2 FQNNGV. CDR3 region: CASSLHGGNTGELFF. CDR3 in DNA: TGTGCCAGCAGCTTACATGGGGGGAACACCGGGGAGCTGTTTTTT.